The present T cell receptor (beta chain) was sequenced within a study of T cells in Graves' hyperthyroidism and ophthalmopathy. Active moderate-to-severe ophthalmopathy, Clinical Activity Score at least 3, NOSPECS at least 4, under 3 months' duration. This clonotype came up many times. Its antigen is currently unknown. TCR beta CDR3 region amplification was performed from RNA transcripts. First-round RT-PCR targeting the TCR CDR3 was performed with the HTBI primer set. TCRdb ran MiXCR on the multiplex PCR reads and lists one entry per CDR3 protein. There are 550,000 to 700,000 distinct CDR3 sequences in the sample; roughly 14% occur only once, and about 3.9% lies in the top ten. The germline gives CDR1 DFQATT, CDR2 SNEGSKA (reference sequence). This CDR3 is 12 amino acids long. Study results and limitations: Blood also showed most of the thyroid clonotypes that were expanded above 0.001.

What was sequenced was blood. The chain employs TRBV20-1 and TRBJ1-2; D is unclear. This receptor was identified in a woman aged 35 to 49 with Graves' ophthalmopathy. CDR3 loop: CSWLREDYGYTF. In nucleotides, the CDR3 is TGCAGCTGGCTGAGGGAGGACTATGGCTACACCTTC.